The 3 T cell receptor beta chains below come from one sample, sequenced in a study of blood T cell repertoires in COVID-19. Sequencing used immunoSEQ multiplex PCR; TCRdb keeps in-frame clones, though not all of them. The table records 200,000 to 300,000 clones, 85% of them present only once. The sequenced sample was peripheral blood. The source of these receptors is a woman aged 60 to 75 with active or convalescent COVID-19.

J is TRBJ2-1 and V is TRBV29-1, with no clear D. The CDR3 sequence is 13 residues long. Trimming left V 4 bases short and J 1 base short, with 8 bases between. Germline CDR1 and CDR2: SQVTM and ANQGSEA. The CDR3 here is CSVGFSSYNEQFF. CDR3 bases: TGCAGCGTTGGTTTCAGTTCCTACAATGAGCAGTTCTTC.

The chain couples TRBV18 to TRBJ1-1; D is uncertain. The CDR3 runs to 14 residues. From germline, CDR1 is KGHSH and CDR2 LQKENI. Trimming removed 2 bases from V and 1 base from J, with 8 bases in between. The CDR3 loop is CASSPSLANTEAFF. CDR3 nucleotides: TGTGCCAGCTCACCATCTTTGGCGAACACTGAAGCTTTCTTT.

J is TRBJ2-1 and V is TRBV7-8; D possibly corresponds to TRBD2 (5 bases). The length of the CDR3 is 15 residues. V shed 1 base and J shed 3 bases, with 10 bases lying between them. Germline CDR1 reads SGHVS; CDR2 reads FQNEAQ. Written as DNA, the CDR3 is TGTGCCAGCAGCTTAGTAGACGGGAACTACAATGAGCAGTTCTTC. Residues: CASSLVDGNYNEQFF.